These 10 T cell receptor beta chains came from one sample sequenced in a study of CD8+ T cells in alopecia areata. Isolated RNA was reverse transcribed into cDNA used as the sequencing template. Here immunoSEQ multiplex PCR was the method, and the copy in TCRdb shows in-frame clones only, minus some. In the table there are over 120,000 clones, around three fifths of which are singletons. The sequences come from CD4+ T cells sorted from blood, collected at week 0. These receptor sequences come from a human donor with alopecia areata.

This chain uses TRBV6-5 with TRBJ2-7, with TRBD2 matching over 9 bases. The V segment lost 6 bases and the J segment 7 bases; nucleotides outside the gene matches: 10. CDR3 length equals 14 residues. Germline V CDR1 and CDR2: MNHEY, SVGAGI. CDR3 region: CASRPSGGPREQYF. The CDR3 nucleotides read TGTGCCAGCAGACCCAGCGGGGGGCCGAGGGAGCAGTACTTC.

The rearrangement joins TRBV4-1 to TRBJ2-3; TRBD2 might be the D (7 bases). CDR3 length equals 17 residues. The ends were cut back, 2 bases at V and 4 bases at J, with 19 bases in the middle. The germline CDR1 and CDR2 sequences are MGHRA and YSYEKL. Written as DNA, the CDR3 is TGCGCCAGCAGCCAAAGTTTCCGGGGGGCAAGGGCAGATACGCAGTATTTT. This sequence encodes CASSQSFRGARADTQYF.

The chain employs TRBV5-4 and TRBJ1-2; 7 bases agree with TRBD1. With 3 bases clipped from V and 0 bases from J, the junction kept 2 bases outside the gene matches. The germline V gene has CDR1 SGHNT and CDR2 YYREEE (reference sequence). The CDR3 has 14 residues. CDR3 in DNA: TGTGCCAGCAGCTCGACAGGGACTAACTATGGCTACACCTTC. This gives the protein CASSSTGTNYGYTF.

This clone was seen only once. V usage is TRBV5-4 and J usage is TRBJ2-7; the match to TRBD1 covers 9 bases. This CDR3 region has 15 residues. Trimming took 6 bases from V and 2 from J; bases not matched to a gene: 9. The V gene's germline CDR1 is SGHNT and CDR2 YYREEE (reference sequence). The CDR3 DNA is TGTGCCAGCACCCGTCGGGACAGGGATACCTACGAGCAGTACTTC. Translating it yields CASTRRDRDTYEQYF. The full variable domain, completed using reference TRBV5-4 and TRBJ2-7, is ETGVTQSPTHLIKTRGQQVTLRCSSQSGHNTVSWYQQALGQGPQFIFQYYREEENGRGNFPPRFSGLQFPNYSSELNVNALELDDSALYLCASTRRDRDTYEQYFGPGTRLTVT.

The gene calls are TRBV27 and TRBJ1-1, with 8 bases aligning to TRBD1. The CDR3 has 15 residues. The germline CDR1 and CDR2 sequences are MNHEY and SMNVEV (reference sequence). The J segment lost 1 base and the V segment lost 2 bases, leaving 3 bases of the junction unmatched. The CDR3 DNA reads as TGTGCCAGCAGTTTACGGGACAGGACGAACACTGAAGCTTTCTTT. Amino acids: CASSLRDRTNTEAFF.

This chain joins TRBV4-1 and TRBJ2-7; D is unclear. V was clipped by 1 base and J by 2 bases, with 9 bases between them. The germline gives CDR1 MGHRA, CDR2 YSYEKL. CDR3 length: 14 residues. As DNA, the CDR3 is TGCGCCAGCAGCCAAGGCCCTTTTACCTACGAGCAGTACTTC. Encoded protein: CASSQGPFTYEQYF.

The chain is built from TRBV5-4 and TRBJ1-1; TRBD1 matches at 9 bases. V dropped 2 bases and J dropped 0; count of bases not matched to a gene: 2. Germline assignment: CDR1 SGHNT and CDR2 YYREEE (reference sequence). The CDR3 loop spans 15 amino acids. This CDR3 reads CASSFGQGLNTEAFF. CDR3 coding DNA: TGTGCCAGCAGCTTCGGACAGGGGTTGAACACTGAAGCTTTCTTT.

This clone was recorded a few times. CDR3 residues: CATSRPGKGYEQYF. The CDR3, as DNA: TGTGCCACCAGCCGTCCAGGGAAGGGGTACGAGCAGTACTTC. The gene calls are TRBV15 and TRBJ2-7; TRBD1 might be the D (5 bases). Trimming took off 5 bases at V and 4 bases at J, with 15 bases between the two ends. The germline CDR1 and CDR2 sequences are LNHNV and YYDKDF (reference sequence). This CDR3 is 14 amino acids long.

The chain is built from TRBV30 and TRBJ1-6; D unresolved. CDR1 is GTSNPN, CDR2 SVGIG, per germline (reference sequence). The V end lost 3 bases, the J end lost 0 bases, and 15 bases lay between the germline ends. This CDR3 contains 17 residues. For the CDR3, the DNA is TGTGCCTGGAGCGTTTTAGCGGGAAGCTCCTATAATTCACCCCTCCACTTT. Translating gives CAWSVLAGSSYNSPLHF.

This clone was seen more than once but under ten times. This chain connects TRBV5-6 to TRBJ2-1; 8 bases line up with TRBD2. Germline V gives CDR1 SGHDT, CDR2 YYEEEE. V shed 4 bases, J shed 4 bases, and the junction held 7 bases outside the gene matches. CDR3 size: 15 residues. The CDR3 loop is CASSLERGIYNEQFF. CDR3 sequence (DNA): TGTGCCAGCAGCCTAGAGCGGGGGATTTACAATGAGCAGTTCTTC.